The source of this T cell receptor beta chain is a study of T cells of healthy individuals. CDR3 size: 15 residues. Germline assignment: CDR1 SGHRS and CDR2 YFSETQ. V shed 3 bases and J 3 bases; nucleotides not matched to a gene: 3. This clonotype was observed a handful of times. TCRdb analysed the 5' RACE reads with MiXCR anew, one entry per CDR3 protein. The sample lists around 40,000 distinct CDR3 sequences; approximately 5% were seen once. V gene TRBV5-1 combines with J gene TRBJ2-1, with 10 bases fitting TRBD2. This TCR was sampled from a human donor in good health. The CDR3 region is CASSSTSGVYNEQFF. CDR3 sequence (DNA): TGCGCCAGCAGCTCAACTAGCGGGGTCTACAATGAGCAGTTCTTC.